A single sample gave rise to the 24 T cell receptor beta chains below, sequenced in a study of T cell changes during pregnancy in multiple sclerosis. Clones were sequenced by immunoSEQ multiplex PCR, and TCRdb holds only the in-frame ones, with some missing. The profile covers about 68,000 clones, with roughly nine tenths appearing a single time and 0.86% taken by the ten largest. The sequences come from peripheral blood, collected in the second trimester of pregnancy. Every receptor here comes from a female donor with multiple sclerosis, enrolled in a pregnancy study.

This chain links TRBV6-5 with TRBJ2-3; TRBD1 matches 10 bases. Unmatched junction bases numbered 3, after V lost 0 bases and J lost 6 bases. Germline V gene lookup returns CDR1 MNHEY and CDR2 SVGAGI. The CDR3 covers 15 residues. The CDR3 is CASSYSMDRGDTQYF. CDR3 bases: TGTGCCAGCAGTTACTCGATGGACAGGGGGGATACGCAGTATTTT.

This sequence joins TRBV6-5 and TRBJ1-4; 7 bases map to TRBD1. The CDR3 runs to 15 residues. Germline CDR1 is MNHEY and CDR2 is SVGAGI. After removal of 0 bases from V and 7 bases from J, the junction contained 5 bases not matched to a gene. CDR3 in DNA: TGTGCCAGCAGTTACTCTAGGGGGCGCGGTGAAAAACTGTTTTTT. Encoded protein: CASSYSRGRGEKLFF.

J is TRBJ2-5 and V is TRBV7-2; 13 nucleotides agree with TRBD2. The CDR3 contains 14 residues. The V gene end was trimmed by 5 bases and the J gene end by 6 bases; junction bases not matched to a gene: 3. The V gene's germline CDR1 is SGHTA and CDR2 FQGNSA. CDR3 coding DNA: TGTGCCAGCAGCGAGGGACTAGCGGGAAAGACCCAGTACTTC. Encoded protein: CASSEGLAGKTQYF.

This sequence joins TRBV9 and TRBJ2-1; 12 bases align to TRBD2. V lost 2 bases, J lost 1 base, and 13 bases stayed unmatched. This CDR3 region has 20 residues. Germline V gives CDR1 SGDLS, CDR2 YYNGEE. CDR3 DNA: TGTGCCAGCAGCGTCGATCGACTAGCGGGGGACCCGAGGTCCTACAATGAGCAGTTCTTC. This codes for CASSVDRLAGDPRSYNEQFF.

The chain has TRBV7-8 and TRBJ1-5, with D possibly matching TRBD1 (6 bases). The V gene's germline CDR1 is SGHVS and CDR2 FQNEAQ. The CDR3 runs 14 residues. The V gene lost 5 bases and the J gene lost 7 bases, with 15 bases spanning the gap. The DNA for the CDR3 is TGTGCCAGCAGCCCCGGGGGGGCCGGGCAGCCCCAGCATTTT. This sequence encodes CASSPGGAGQPQHF.

In its sample, this clone was seen a few times. V is TRBV5-4 and J is TRBJ2-7, with 8 bases matching TRBD1. The CDR3 totals 16 residues. Trimming took 1 base from V and 2 from J; bases not matched to a gene: 8. Per germline, CDR1 SGHNT and CDR2 YYREEE (reference sequence). This chain's CDR3 is CASSLYPGQAPYEQYF. The CDR3 nucleotides read TGTGCCAGCAGCTTGTACCCGGGACAGGCCCCCTACGAGCAGTACTTC.

This clone was picked up a small number of times. The chain recombines TRBV18 with TRBJ1-1; D gene unclear. This CDR3 spans 13 amino acids. Trimming cost V 3 bases and J 8 bases, with 13 bases left between them. Looked up from germline, CDR1 is KGHSH and CDR2 is LQKENI. CDR3 loop: CASSPGRGLEAFF. As DNA, the CDR3 is TGTGCCAGCTCACCCGGGAGAGGGTTAGAAGCTTTCTTT. Using reference TRBV18 and TRBJ1-1 for the parts outside the CDR3, the full variable domain is NAGVMQNPRHLVRRRGQEARLRCSPMKGHSHVYWYRQLPEEGLKFMVYLQKENIIDESGMPKERFSAEFPKEGPSILRIQQVVRGDSAAYFCASSPGRGLEAFFGQGTRLTVV.

This clone has a handful of counts. V usage is TRBV19 and J usage is TRBJ1-2; 7 bases fit TRBD1. Germline lookup yields CDR1 LNHDA and CDR2 SQIVND (reference sequence). The CDR3 loop spans 12 amino acids. V was pared by 6 bases and J by 4 bases, with 2 bases of the junction left unmatched. CDR3 amino acids: CASRDRAYGYTF. The CDR3 coding sequence is TGTGCCAGTAGAGACAGGGCCTATGGCTACACCTTC.

The CDR3 DNA sequence: TGTGCCAGCAGTGAATGGGGTGGACAAGGGGTCAACGAGCAGTACTTC. It specifies CASSEWGGQGVNEQYF. This chain links TRBV25-1 with TRBJ2-7, with D possibly TRBD1 on 5 matching bases. Trimming stripped 1 base from V and 5 bases from J, with 18 bases between. The germline gives CDR1 MGHDK, CDR2 SYGVNS. There are 16 residues in the CDR3.

This chain joins TRBV19 and TRBJ1-5, with D perhaps TRBD1 (5 bases). Trimming shortened V by 1 base and J by 0 bases, and 10 bases separated the two germline ends. Germline CDR1 reads LNHDA; CDR2 reads SQIVND (reference sequence). This CDR3 has 16 residues. The CDR3 here is CASSIVPGNSNQPQHF. The CDR3 nucleotides are TGTGCCAGTAGTATAGTCCCAGGGAATAGCAATCAGCCCCAGCATTTT. Full variable domain (outside the CDR3, taken from reference TRBV19 and TRBJ1-5): DGGITQSPKYLFRKEGQNVTLSCEQNLNHDAMYWYRQDPGQGLRLIYYSQIVNDFQKGDIAEGYSVSREKKESFPLTVTSAQKNPTAFYLCASSIVPGNSNQPQHFGDGTRLSIL.

V is TRBV11-2 and J is TRBJ2-1; weak D call: TRBD2 (7 bases). The CDR3 contains 15 residues. V was clipped by 4 bases and J by 4 bases, with 14 bases between them. Germline CDR1 and CDR2: SGHAT and FQNNGV. Here the CDR3 reads CASSSTGGGYNEQFF. Written as DNA, the CDR3 is TGTGCCAGCAGCTCCACGGGGGGCGGGTACAATGAGCAGTTCTTC.

The rearrangement links TRBV2 to TRBJ2-7; 8 nucleotides line up with TRBD1. V lost 4 bases, J lost 4 bases, and 3 bases stayed unmatched. CDR3 length: 13 amino acids. The germline CDR1 and CDR2 sequences are SNHLY and FYNNEI. CDR3: CASSGTGPYEQYF. In nucleotides, the CDR3 is TGTGCCAGCAGTGGGACAGGGCCGTACGAGCAGTACTTC. Drawing the rest from reference TRBV2 and TRBJ2-7, the complete variable domain is EPEVTQTPSHQVTQMGQEVILRCVPISNHLYFYWYRQILGQKVEFLVSFYNNEISEKSEIFDDQFSVERPDGSNFTLKIRSTKLEDSAMYFCASSGTGPYEQYFGPGTRLTVT.

The chain employs TRBV7-3 and TRBJ2-3; D might be TRBD1 (6 bases). Germline V CDR1 and CDR2: SGHTA, FQGTGA. The germline V and J ends were trimmed by 4 bases and 2 bases, with 13 bases remaining between them. The CDR3 has 15 amino acids. The CDR3 sequence is CASSSRTATTDTQYF. As DNA, the CDR3 is TGTGCCAGCAGCTCTAGGACAGCTACCACAGATACGCAGTATTTT.

CDR3 protein: CASSYSGTGDYGYTF. Written as DNA, the CDR3 is TGTGCCAGCAGTTACTCAGGGACAGGTGACTATGGCTACACCTTC. The J gene is TRBJ1-2, the V gene TRBV6-5, with 8 bases lining up with TRBD1. This CDR3 is 15 amino acids long. The germline V gene encodes CDR1 MNHEY and CDR2 SVGAGI. The junction had 3 bases not matched to a gene; V was cut back by 0 bases and J by 3 bases.

The chain joins TRBV4-1 to TRBJ2-1; the match to TRBD2 covers 14 bases. In germline, CDR1 is MGHRA, CDR2 YSYEKL. With 0 bases clipped from V and 8 bases from J, the junction kept 3 bases outside the gene matches. The CDR3 is 16 residues long. The CDR3 DNA follows: TGCGCCAGCAGCCAAGATTCGACTAGCGGGGGGGATGAGCAGTTCTTC. Translated, it gives CASSQDSTSGGDEQFF.

This clone was observed a handful of times. This chain connects TRBV19 to TRBJ1-1; D possibly corresponds to TRBD1 (6 bases). The CDR3 has 13 residues. Trimming left V 5 bases short and J 4 bases short, with 11 bases between. Germline CDR1 is LNHDA and CDR2 is SQIVND (reference sequence). Written as DNA, the CDR3 is TGTGCCAGTAGTTGGGGGCGCGCCACTGAAGCTTTCTTT. Encoded protein: CASSWGRATEAFF.

The chain recombines TRBV9 with TRBJ2-5, with D tentatively TRBD2 (7 bases). The CDR3 totals 17 residues. Trimming took off 0 bases at V and 4 bases at J, with 19 bases between the two ends. The germline V gene has CDR1 SGDLS and CDR2 YYNGEE. The CDR3 loop reads CASSVDSIGGVLETQYF. DNA for the CDR3: TGTGCCAGCAGCGTAGACAGCATAGGGGGGGTCCTAGAGACCCAGTACTTC.

The chain joins TRBV29-1 to TRBJ2-3, with TRBD2 matching 12 bases. The CDR3 extends over 15 amino acids. The J segment lost 1 base and the V segment lost 7 bases, leaving 6 bases of the junction unmatched. Germline-derived CDR1 and CDR2 are SQVTM and ANQGSEA. CDR3 bases: TGCAGCGCACGGACTAGCGGGGCACGCACAGATACGCAGTATTTT. This sequence encodes CSARTSGARTDTQYF.

This chain uses TRBV9 with TRBJ2-2; 7 nucleotides match TRBD1. CDR1 and CDR2 (germline): SGDLS, YYNGEE. The CDR3 is 16 amino acids. The V segment lost 0 bases and the J segment 4 bases; nucleotides outside the gene matches: 6. CDR3 DNA: TGTGCCAGCAGCGTAGACGCGACAGGGAGCACCGGGGAGCTGTTTTTT. It encodes CASSVDATGSTGELFF. Combining the CDR3 with reference TRBV9 and TRBJ2-2 gives the whole variable domain DSGVTQTPKHLITATGQRVTLRCSPRSGDLSVYWYQQSLDQGLQFLIQYYNGEERAKGNILERFSAQQFPDLHSELNLSSLELGDSALYFCASSVDATGSTGELFFGEGSRLTVL.

In DNA form, the CDR3 reads TGTGCCAGCAGCGTAGTGCCCAGCGGGGGGGCCTCCGGGGAGCTGTTTTTT. Protein sequence: CASSVVPSGGASGELFF. This chain connects TRBV9 to TRBJ2-2; 10 bases line up with TRBD2. Germline V gene lookup returns CDR1 SGDLS and CDR2 YYNGEE. V lost 0 bases, J lost 6 bases, and 8 bases stayed unmatched. There are 17 residues in the CDR3.

This clone has a single count. V and J are TRBV7-9 and TRBJ2-7, with 8 bases that match TRBD2. V was pared by 4 bases and J by 2 bases, with 7 bases of the junction left unmatched. The germline gives CDR1 SEHNR, CDR2 FQNEAQ (reference sequence). The CDR3 spans 15 residues. CDR3 region: CASSSSSGRTYEQYF. For the CDR3, the DNA is TGTGCCAGCAGCTCATCTAGCGGGCGCACCTACGAGCAGTACTTC.

This clone occurred a few times. This sequence joins TRBV29-1 and TRBJ2-7; D is possibly TRBD2 (7 bases). The V and J ends lost 7 bases and 5 bases respectively, with 15 bases between them. This CDR3 comprises 12 residues. Germline CDR1 reads SQVTM; CDR2 reads ANQGSEA. The CDR3 region is CSAGRGGDEQYF. DNA of the CDR3: TGCAGCGCCGGAAGGGGGGGGGACGAGCAGTACTTC.

This chain links TRBV29-1 with TRBJ2-5; no firm D call. The assigned J gene may be wrong: the sequence end matches TRBJ2-7 better. The CDR3 contains 12 residues. The germline V gene has CDR1 SQVTM and CDR2 ANQGSEA. CDR3 nucleotides: TGCAGCGTTGGACAAGTCACCTACGAGCAGTACTTC. This gives the protein CSVGQVTYEQYF.

This chain joins TRBV19 and TRBJ2-7; the match to TRBD1 covers 7 bases. The CDR3 sequence is 13 residues long. CDR1 is LNHDA, CDR2 SQIVND, per germline (reference sequence). The trim removed 7 bases at V and 3 bases at J, leaving 6 bases unmatched. CDR3 DNA: TGTGCCAGTAAAAGGGGGCCGAACTACGAGCAGTACTTC. This sequence encodes CASKRGPNYEQYF. Full variable domain (remainder filled in from reference TRBV19 and TRBJ2-7): DGGITQSPKYLFRKEGQNVTLSCEQNLNHDAMYWYRQDPGQGLRLIYYSQIVNDFQKGDIAEGYSVSREKKESFPLTVTSAQKNPTAFYLCASKRGPNYEQYFGPGTRLTVT.